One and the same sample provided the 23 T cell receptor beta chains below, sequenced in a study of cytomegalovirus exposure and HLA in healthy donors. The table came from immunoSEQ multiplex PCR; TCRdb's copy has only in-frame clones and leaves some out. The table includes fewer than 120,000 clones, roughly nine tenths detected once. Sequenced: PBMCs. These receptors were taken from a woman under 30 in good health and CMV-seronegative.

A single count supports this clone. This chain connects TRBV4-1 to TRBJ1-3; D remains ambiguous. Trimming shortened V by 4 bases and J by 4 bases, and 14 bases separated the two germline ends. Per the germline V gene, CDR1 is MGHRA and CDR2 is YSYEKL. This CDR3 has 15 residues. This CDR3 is CASSRMRYSGNTIYF. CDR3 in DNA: TGCGCCAGCAGCCGGATGAGGTATTCGGGAAACACCATATATTTT.

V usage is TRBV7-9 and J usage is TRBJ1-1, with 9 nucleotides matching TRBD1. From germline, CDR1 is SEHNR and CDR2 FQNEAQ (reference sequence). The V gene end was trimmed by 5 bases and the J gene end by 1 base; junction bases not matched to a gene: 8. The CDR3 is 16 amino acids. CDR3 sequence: CASSLPGTGTNTEAFF. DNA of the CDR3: TGTGCCAGCAGCCTGCCCGGGACAGGGACGAACACTGAAGCTTTCTTT.

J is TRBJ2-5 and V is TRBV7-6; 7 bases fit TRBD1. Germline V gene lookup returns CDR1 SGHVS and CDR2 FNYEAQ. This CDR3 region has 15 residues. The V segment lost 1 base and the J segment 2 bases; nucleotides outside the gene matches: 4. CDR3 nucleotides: TGTGCCAGCAGCTTAGAGGGGGCCCCACAAGAGACCCAGTACTTC. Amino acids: CASSLEGAPQETQYF. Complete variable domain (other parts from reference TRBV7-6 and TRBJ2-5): GAGVSQSPRYKVTKRGQDVALRCDPISGHVSLYWYRQALGQGPEFLTYFNYEAQQDKSGLPNDRFSAERPEGSISTLTIQRTEQRDSAMYRCASSLEGAPQETQYFGPGTRLLVL.

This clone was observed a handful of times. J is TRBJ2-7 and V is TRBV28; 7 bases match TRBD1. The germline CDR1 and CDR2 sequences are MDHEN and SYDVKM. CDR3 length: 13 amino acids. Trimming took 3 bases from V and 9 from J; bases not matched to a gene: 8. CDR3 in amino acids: CASSFGTDVRQYF. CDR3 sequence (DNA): TGTGCCAGCAGTTTCGGGACAGACGTAAGGCAGTACTTC.

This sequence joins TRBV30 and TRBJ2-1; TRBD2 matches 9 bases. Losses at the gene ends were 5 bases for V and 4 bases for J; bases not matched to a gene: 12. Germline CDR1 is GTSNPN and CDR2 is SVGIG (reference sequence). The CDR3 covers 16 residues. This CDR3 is CAWFHLRGGAYNEQFF. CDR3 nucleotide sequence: TGTGCCTGGTTTCACTTGCGGGGGGGCGCTTACAATGAGCAGTTCTTC.

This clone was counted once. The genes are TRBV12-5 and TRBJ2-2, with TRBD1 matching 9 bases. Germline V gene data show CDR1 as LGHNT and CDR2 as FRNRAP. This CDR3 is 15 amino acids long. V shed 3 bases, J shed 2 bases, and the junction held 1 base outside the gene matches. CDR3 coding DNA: TGTGCTAGTGGTTTACAGGGGGCCAACACCGGGGAGCTGTTTTTT. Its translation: CASGLQGANTGELFF.

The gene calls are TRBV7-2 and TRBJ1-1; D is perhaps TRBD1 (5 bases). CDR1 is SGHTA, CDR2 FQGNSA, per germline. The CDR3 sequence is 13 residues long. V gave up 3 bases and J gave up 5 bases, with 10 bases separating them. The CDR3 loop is CASSLDMGTEAFF. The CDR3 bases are TGTGCCAGCAGCTTGGACATGGGGACTGAAGCTTTCTTT.

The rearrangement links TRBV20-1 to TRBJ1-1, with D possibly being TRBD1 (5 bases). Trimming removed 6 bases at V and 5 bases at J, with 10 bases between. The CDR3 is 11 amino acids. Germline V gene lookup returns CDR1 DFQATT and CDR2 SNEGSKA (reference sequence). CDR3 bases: TGCAGTGCCAATTACAGGACTGAAGCTTTCTTT. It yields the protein CSANYRTEAFF.

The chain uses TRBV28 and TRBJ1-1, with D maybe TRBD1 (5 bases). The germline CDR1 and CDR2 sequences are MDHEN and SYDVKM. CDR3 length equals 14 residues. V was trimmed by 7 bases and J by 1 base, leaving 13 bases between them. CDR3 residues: CASMSGGKNTEAFF. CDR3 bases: TGTGCCAGCATGTCCGGGGGAAAGAACACTGAAGCTTTCTTT.

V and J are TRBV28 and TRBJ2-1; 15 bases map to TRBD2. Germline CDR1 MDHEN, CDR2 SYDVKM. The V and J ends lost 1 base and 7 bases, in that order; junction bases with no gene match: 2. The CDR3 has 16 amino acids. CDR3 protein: CASSLFGTSGRNEQFF. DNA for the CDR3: TGTGCCAGCAGTTTATTCGGGACTAGCGGGAGGAATGAGCAGTTCTTC.

For the CDR3, the DNA is TGTGCCAGCAGCAAAGGGGGGTTTTGTAACGGGACACAAAAATTCTCCTACGAGCAGTACTTC. It is translated as CASSKGGFCNGTQKFSYEQYF. V and J are TRBV21-1 and TRBJ2-7; TRBD1, as called in the table, went unchecked against the DNA. TRBV21-1 corresponds to a pseudogene. The CDR3 runs to 21 residues.

CDR3 coding DNA: TGTGCCAGCAGTTTATCGACTAGCGGGATCTTCACAGATACGCAGTATTTT. It encodes CASSLSTSGIFTDTQYF. V usage is TRBV27 and J usage is TRBJ2-3, with 11 bases fitting TRBD2. This CDR3 comprises 17 residues. The germline gives CDR1 MNHEY, CDR2 SMNVEV (reference sequence). V was pared by 0 bases and J by 2 bases, with 4 bases of the junction left unmatched.

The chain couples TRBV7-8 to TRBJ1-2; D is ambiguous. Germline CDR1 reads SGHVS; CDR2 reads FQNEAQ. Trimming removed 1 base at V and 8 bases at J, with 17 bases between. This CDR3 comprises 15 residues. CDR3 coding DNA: TGTGCCAGCAGCTTAGAGGGATTACGGGGAGACGGCTACACCTTC. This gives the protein CASSLEGLRGDGYTF.

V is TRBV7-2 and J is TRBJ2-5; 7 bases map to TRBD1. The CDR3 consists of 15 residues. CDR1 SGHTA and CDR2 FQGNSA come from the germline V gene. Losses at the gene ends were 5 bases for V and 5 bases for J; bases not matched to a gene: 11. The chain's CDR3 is CASSQPGIQGETQYF. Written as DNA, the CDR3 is TGTGCCAGCAGCCAGCCGGGTATACAGGGGGAGACCCAGTACTTC.

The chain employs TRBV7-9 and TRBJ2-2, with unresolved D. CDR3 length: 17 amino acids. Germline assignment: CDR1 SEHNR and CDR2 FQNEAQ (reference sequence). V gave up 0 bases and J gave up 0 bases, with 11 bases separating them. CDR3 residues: CASSLAQWQANTGELFF. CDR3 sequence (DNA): TGTGCCAGCAGCTTAGCGCAGTGGCAGGCGAACACCGGGGAGCTGTTTTTT.

The CDR3 DNA reads as TGTGCCAGCAGCAAAAAACAGGGGGATAGTGGCGAGCAGTACTTC. Amino acids: CASSKKQGDSGEQYF. J is TRBJ2-7 and V is TRBV21-1; the table's D call of TRBD1 was not tested on the DNA. TRBV21-1 is assigned pseudogene status. The length of the CDR3 is 15 residues.

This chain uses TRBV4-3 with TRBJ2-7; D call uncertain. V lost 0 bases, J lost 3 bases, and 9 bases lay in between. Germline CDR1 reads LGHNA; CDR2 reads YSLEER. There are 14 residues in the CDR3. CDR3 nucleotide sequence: TGCGCCAGCAGCCAAGACAGAATGGTCTACGAGCAGTACTTC. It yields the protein CASSQDRMVYEQYF.

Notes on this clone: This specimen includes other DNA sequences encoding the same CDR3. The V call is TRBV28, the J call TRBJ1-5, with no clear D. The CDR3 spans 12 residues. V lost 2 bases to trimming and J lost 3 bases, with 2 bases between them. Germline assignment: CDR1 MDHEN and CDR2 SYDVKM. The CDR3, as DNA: TGTGCCAGCAGTTTACTCAATCAGCCCCAGCATTTT. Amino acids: CASSLLNQPQHF.

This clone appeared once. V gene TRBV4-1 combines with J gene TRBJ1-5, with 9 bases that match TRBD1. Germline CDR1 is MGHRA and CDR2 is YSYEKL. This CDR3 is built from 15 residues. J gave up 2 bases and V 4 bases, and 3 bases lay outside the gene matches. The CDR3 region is CASSPRDRGNQPQHF. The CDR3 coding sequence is TGCGCCAGCAGCCCCAGGGACAGGGGCAATCAGCCCCAGCATTTT.

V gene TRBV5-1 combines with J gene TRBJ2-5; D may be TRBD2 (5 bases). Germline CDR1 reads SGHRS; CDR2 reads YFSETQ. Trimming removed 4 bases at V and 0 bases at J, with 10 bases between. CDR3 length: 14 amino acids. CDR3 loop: CASSGGLYQETQYF. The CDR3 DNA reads TGCGCCAGCAGCGGCGGGCTGTACCAAGAGACCCAGTACTTC.

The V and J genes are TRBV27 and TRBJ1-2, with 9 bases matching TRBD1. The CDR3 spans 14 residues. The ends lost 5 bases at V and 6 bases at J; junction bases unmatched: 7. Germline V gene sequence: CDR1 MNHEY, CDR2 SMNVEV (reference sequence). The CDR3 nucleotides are TGTGCCAGCAGTGGACAGGGGAGAACTAATGGCTACACCTTC. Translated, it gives CASSGQGRTNGYTF.

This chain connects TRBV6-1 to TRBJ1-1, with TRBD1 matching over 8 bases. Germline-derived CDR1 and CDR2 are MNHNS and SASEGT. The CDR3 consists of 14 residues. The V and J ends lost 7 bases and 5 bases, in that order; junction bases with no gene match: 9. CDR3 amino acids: CASIRQGAWTEAFF. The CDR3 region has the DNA TGTGCCAGCATAAGGCAGGGGGCTTGGACTGAAGCTTTCTTT.

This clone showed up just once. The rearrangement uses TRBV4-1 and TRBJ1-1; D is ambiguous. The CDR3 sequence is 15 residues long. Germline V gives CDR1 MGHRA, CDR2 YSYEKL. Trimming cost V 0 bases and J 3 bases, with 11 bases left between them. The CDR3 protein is CASSQEWRADTEAFF. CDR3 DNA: TGCGCCAGCAGCCAAGAGTGGAGAGCGGACACTGAAGCTTTCTTT.